This is a list of T cell receptor beta chains from one sample in a study of T cell changes during pregnancy in multiple sclerosis. Sequencing was performed with immunoSEQ multiplex PCR; in TCRdb, only in-frame clones are kept and a portion is missing. Of 60,000 or so clones listed, 90% are singletons. The input for sequencing was peripheral blood, taken in the second trimester of pregnancy. These receptors were obtained from a female donor in good health, enrolled as a control in a pregnancy study. CDR3s include the opening cysteine and the closing phenylalanine or tryptophan.

13	TRBV7-6	TRBJ1-1	CASSSSVNTEAFF
10	TRBV25-1	TRBJ1-2	CASIDPGYTF
14	TRBV7-9	TRBJ2-7	CASNSDSPPYEQYF
13	TRBV9	TRBJ2-1	CASEEAPYNEQFF
16	TRBV9	TRBJ2-7	CASSPPTSGWWNEQYF
13	TRBV29-1	TRBJ2-5	CSVGLADQETQYF
14	TRBV5-1	TRBJ1-4	CASSGTGSGEKLFF
15	TRBV6-6	TRBJ2-1	CASSYSASGGNEQFF
14	TRBV6-5	TRBJ1-1	CASSLRVLGPEAFF
15	TRBV2	TRBJ2-7	CASRSSSGNSYEQYF
15	TRBV27	TRBJ2-7	CASSLSGLSSYEQYF
16	TRBV5-1	TRBJ2-7	CASSFGLGTRLYEQYF
15	TRBV7-2	TRBJ2-7	CASSLRWAGGNEQYF
15	TRBV18	TRBJ2-7	CASSPLPGQGNEQYF
12	TRBV25-1	TRBJ2-7	CASSDNSYEQYF
14	TRBV5-6	TRBJ2-7	CASSFGQASYEQYF
15	TRBV6-4	TRBJ2-3	CASRSGIGGTDTQYF
17	TRBV19	TRBJ1-3	CASSPMGQGDSGNTIYF
13	TRBV29-1	TRBJ1-1	CSVERRGPGEAFF
15	TRBV7-9	TRBJ1-1	CASSPLTGSNTEAFF
13	TRBV7-2	TRBJ1-3	CASSSQQGNTIYF
16	TRBV28	TRBJ2-1	CASSIGGALFINEQFF
16	TRBV5-1	TRBJ1-1	CASSLPQGWGNTEAFF
16	TRBV27	TRBJ1-4	CASTTFGGGTNEKLFF
16	TRBV18	TRBJ1-3	CASTVATGDSGNTIYF
12	TRBV28	TRBJ2-1	CASTRYYNEQFF
17	TRBV19	TRBJ2-6	CASSIDPGQSGANVLTF
14	TRBV15	TRBJ2-5	CATSRDRVVETQYF
14	TRBV7-9	TRBJ1-2	CASSFVLQAGGYTF
14	TRBV5-1	TRBJ2-7	CASSLRVSSYEQYF
13	TRBV6-5	TRBJ1-6	CASSYQGKVTLHF
13	TRBV5-4	TRBJ1-2	CASSLDRVHGYTF
15	TRBV4-1	TRBJ2-7	CASSPGQGPSYEQYF
13	TRBV6-1	TRBJ2-7	CASRLSGNYEQYF